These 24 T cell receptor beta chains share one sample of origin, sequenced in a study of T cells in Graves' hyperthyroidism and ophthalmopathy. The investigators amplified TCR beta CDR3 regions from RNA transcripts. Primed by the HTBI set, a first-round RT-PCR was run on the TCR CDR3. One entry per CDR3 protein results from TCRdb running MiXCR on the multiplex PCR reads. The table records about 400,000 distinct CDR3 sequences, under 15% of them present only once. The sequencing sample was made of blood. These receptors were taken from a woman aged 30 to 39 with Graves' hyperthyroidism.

The CDR3 DNA sequence: TGTGCCAGCAGCCTAGACACAGTTTATGGCTACACCTTC. It yields the protein CASSLDTVYGYTF. V is TRBV2 and J is TRBJ1-2; D not certain. Germline CDR1 SNHLY, CDR2 FYNNEI. This CDR3 is built from 13 residues. Trimming took 6 bases from V and 5 from J, leaving 13 bases between them.

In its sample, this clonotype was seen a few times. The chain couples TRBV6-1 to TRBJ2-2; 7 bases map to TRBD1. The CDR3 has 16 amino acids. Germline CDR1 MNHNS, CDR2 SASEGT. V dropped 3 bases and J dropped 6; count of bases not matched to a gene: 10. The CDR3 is CASSELNRGSAGELFF. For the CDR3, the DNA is TGTGCCAGCAGTGAGCTAAACAGGGGTTCGGCCGGGGAGCTGTTTTTT.

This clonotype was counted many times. The DNA for the CDR3 is TGTGCCAGCAGCCCGAGGGCTACAGGGCAAACCACTGAAGCTTTCTTT. Residues: CASSPRATGQTTEAFF. The chain is built from TRBV3-1 and TRBJ1-1; perhaps TRBD1 as D (6 bases). CDR3 size: 16 residues. V lost 4 bases and J lost 4, with 19 bases in between. CDR1 and CDR2 (germline): LGHDT, YNNKEL (reference sequence).

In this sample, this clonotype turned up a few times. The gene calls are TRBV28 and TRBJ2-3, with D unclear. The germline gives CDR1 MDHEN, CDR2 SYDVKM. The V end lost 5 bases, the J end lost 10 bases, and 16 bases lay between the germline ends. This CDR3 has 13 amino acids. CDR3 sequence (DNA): TGTGCCAGCAGTCCCTCCCCTAGTTTCCCGCAGTATTTT. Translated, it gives CASSPSPSFPQYF.

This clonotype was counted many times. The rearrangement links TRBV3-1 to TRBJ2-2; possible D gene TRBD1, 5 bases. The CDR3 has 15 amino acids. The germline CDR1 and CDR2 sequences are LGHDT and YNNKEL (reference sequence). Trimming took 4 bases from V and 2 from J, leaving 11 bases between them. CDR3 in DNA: TGTGCCAGCAGCCTTTCCGACAGAAACACCGGGGAGCTGTTTTTT. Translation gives CASSLSDRNTGELFF.

CDR3 region: CAWSGLAEETQYF. DNA of the CDR3: TGTGCCTGGAGTGGGCTAGCGGAAGAGACCCAGTACTTC. The V gene is TRBV30, the J gene TRBJ2-5, with 7 nucleotides matching TRBD2. The germline CDR1 and CDR2 sequences are GTSNPN and SVGIG (reference sequence). Trimming cost V 1 base and J 3 bases; bases outside gene matches: 2. The CDR3 covers 13 residues.

CDR3 sequence: CATSRGRASGKNTGELFF. CDR3 DNA sequence: TGTGCCACCAGCAGAGGTAGGGCTAGCGGGAAGAACACCGGGGAGCTGTTTTTT. The chain employs TRBV15 and TRBJ2-2, with TRBD2 matching over 9 bases. The ends lost 1 base at V and 1 base at J; junction bases unmatched: 7. The CDR3 loop spans 18 amino acids. The V gene's germline CDR1 is LNHNV and CDR2 YYDKDF (reference sequence).

The CDR3 coding sequence is TGTGCCATCAGTTTGGGGGGAGACGGGGAGCTGTTTTTT. This encodes CAISLGGDGELFF. The chain recombines TRBV10-3 with TRBJ2-2, with a weak D call TRBD2 (6 bases). Trimming stripped 5 bases from V and 7 bases from J, with 11 bases between. Germline CDR1 and CDR2: ENHRY and SYGVKD. This CDR3 spans 13 amino acids.

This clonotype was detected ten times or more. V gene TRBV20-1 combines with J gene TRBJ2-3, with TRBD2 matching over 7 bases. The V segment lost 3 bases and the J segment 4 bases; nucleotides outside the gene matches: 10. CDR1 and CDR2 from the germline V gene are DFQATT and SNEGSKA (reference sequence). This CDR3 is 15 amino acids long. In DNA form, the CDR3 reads TGCAGTGCTAGGCGCAAGCGGGATGGCGCAGATACGCAGTATTTT. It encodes CSARRKRDGADTQYF.

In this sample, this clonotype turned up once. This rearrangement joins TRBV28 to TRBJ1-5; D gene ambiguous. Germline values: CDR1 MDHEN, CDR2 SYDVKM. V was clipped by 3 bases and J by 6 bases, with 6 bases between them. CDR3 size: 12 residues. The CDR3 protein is CASSFYGQPQHF. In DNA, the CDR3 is TGTGCCAGCAGTTTTTACGGTCAGCCCCAGCATTTT. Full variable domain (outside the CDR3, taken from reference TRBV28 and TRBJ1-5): DVKVTQSSRYLVKRTGEKVFLECVQDMDHENMFWYRQDPGLGLRLIYFSYDVKMKEKGDIPEGYSVSREKKERFSLILESASTNQTSMYLCASSFYGQPQHFGDGTRLSIL.

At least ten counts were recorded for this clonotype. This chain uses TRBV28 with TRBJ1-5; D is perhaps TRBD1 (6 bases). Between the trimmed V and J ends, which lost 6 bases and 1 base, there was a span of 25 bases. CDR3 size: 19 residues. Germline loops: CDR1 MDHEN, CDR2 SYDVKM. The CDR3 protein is CASRFIRDIGSVSNQPQHF. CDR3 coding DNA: TGTGCCAGCAGATTCATTCGGGACATAGGTTCGGTCAGCAATCAGCCCCAGCATTTT.

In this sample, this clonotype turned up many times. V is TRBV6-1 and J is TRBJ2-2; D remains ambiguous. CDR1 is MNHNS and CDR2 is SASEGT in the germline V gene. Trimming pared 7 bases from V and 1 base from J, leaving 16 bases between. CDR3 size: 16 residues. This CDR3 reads CASTLEPGLNTGELFF. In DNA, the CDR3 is TGTGCCAGCACCCTGGAACCAGGCCTGAACACCGGGGAGCTGTTTTTT.

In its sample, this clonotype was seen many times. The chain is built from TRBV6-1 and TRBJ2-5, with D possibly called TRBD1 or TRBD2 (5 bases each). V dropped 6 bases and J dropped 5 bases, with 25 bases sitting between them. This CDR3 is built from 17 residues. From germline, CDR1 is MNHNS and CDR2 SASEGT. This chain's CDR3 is CASRDKGWDLQKETQYF. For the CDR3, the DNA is TGTGCCAGCAGGGATAAAGGGTGGGACCTTCAAAAGGAGACCCAGTACTTC.

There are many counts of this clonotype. This CDR3 is CSADGGTSSNIQYF. For the CDR3, the DNA is TGCAGTGCCGATGGGGGGACTAGTTCCAACATTCAGTACTTC. The chain has TRBV20-1 and TRBJ2-4; the match to TRBD2 covers 8 bases. The CDR3 spans 14 residues. V shed 6 bases and J 7 bases; nucleotides not matched to a gene: 11. Germline V gene lookup returns CDR1 DFQATT and CDR2 SNEGSKA (reference sequence).

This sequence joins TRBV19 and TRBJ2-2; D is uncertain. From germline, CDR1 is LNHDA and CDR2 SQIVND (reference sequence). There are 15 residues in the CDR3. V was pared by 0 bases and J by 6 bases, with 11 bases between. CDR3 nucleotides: TGTGCCAGTAGTATAGACAAGGCGTGGGCCGGGGAGCTGTTTTTT. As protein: CASSIDKAWAGELFF.

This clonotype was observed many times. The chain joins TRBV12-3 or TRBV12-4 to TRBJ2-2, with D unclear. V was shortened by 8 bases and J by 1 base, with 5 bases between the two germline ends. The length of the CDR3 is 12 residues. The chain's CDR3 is CASRENTGELFF. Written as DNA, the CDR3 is TGTGCCAGCCGCGAGAACACCGGGGAGCTGTTTTTT.

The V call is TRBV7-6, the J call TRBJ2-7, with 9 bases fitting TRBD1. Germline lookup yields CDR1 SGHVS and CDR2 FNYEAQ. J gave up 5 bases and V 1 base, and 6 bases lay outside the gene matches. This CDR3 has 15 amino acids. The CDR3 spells CASSLVGTGLHEQYF. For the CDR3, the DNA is TGTGCCAGCAGCTTAGTAGGGACAGGGCTCCACGAGCAGTACTTC. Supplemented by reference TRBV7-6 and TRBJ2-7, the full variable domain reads GAGVSQSPRYKVTKRGQDVALRCDPISGHVSLYWYRQALGQGPEFLTYFNYEAQQDKSGLPNDRFSAERPEGSISTLTIQRTEQRDSAMYRCASSLVGTGLHEQYFGPGTRLTVT.

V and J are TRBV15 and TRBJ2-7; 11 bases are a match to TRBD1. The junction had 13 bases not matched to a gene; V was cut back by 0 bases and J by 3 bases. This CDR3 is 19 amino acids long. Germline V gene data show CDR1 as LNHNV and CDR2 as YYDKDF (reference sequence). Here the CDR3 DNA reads TGTGCCACCAGCAGAGATCGCCCTGGACCCGGGACAGGGGGCTACGAGCAGTACTTC. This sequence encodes CATSRDRPGPGTGGYEQYF. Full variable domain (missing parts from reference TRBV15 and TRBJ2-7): DAMVIQNPRYQVTQFGKPVTLSCSQTLNHNVMYWYQQKSSQAPKLLFHYYDKDFNNEADTPDNFQSRRPNTSFCFLDIRSPGLGDTAMYLCATSRDRPGPGTGGYEQYFGPGTRLTVT.

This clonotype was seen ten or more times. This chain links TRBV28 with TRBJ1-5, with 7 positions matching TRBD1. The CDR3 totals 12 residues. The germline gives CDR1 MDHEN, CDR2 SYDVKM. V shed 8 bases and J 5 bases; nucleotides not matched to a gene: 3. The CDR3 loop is CASWTGDQPQHF. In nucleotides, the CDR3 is TGTGCCAGCTGGACAGGAGATCAGCCCCAGCATTTT.

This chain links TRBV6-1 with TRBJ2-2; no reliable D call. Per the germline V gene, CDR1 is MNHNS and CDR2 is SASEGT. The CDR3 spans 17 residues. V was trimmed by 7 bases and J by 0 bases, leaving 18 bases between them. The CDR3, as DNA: TGTGCCAGCAATATTAGGGCTTTGGGAACGAACACCGGGGAGCTGTTTTTT. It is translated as CASNIRALGTNTGELFF.

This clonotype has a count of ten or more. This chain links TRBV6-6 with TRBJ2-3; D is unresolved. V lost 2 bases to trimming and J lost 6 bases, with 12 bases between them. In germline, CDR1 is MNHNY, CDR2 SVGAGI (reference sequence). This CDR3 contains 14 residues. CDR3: CASSYSSLRDTQYF. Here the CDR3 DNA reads TGTGCCAGCAGTTACAGTTCCCTGAGGGATACGCAGTATTTT.

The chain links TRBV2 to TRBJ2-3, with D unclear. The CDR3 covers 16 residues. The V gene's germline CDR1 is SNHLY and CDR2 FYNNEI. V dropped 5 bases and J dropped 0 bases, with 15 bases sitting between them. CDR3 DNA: TGTGCCAGCAGTTTTGCTGTCCAGTCTAGCACAGATACGCAGTATTTT. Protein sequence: CASSFAVQSSTDTQYF.

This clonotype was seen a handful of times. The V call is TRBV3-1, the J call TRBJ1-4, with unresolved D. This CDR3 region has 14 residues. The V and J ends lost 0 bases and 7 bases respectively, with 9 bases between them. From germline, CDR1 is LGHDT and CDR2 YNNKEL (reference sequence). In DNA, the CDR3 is TGTGCCAGCAGCCAAGAGTCTTGGGGTGAAAAACTGTTTTTT. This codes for CASSQESWGEKLFF.

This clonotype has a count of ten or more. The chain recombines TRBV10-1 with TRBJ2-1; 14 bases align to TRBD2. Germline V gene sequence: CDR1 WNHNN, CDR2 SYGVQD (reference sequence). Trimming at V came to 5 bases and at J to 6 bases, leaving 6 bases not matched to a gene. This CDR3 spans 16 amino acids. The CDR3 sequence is CASSLAGTSGSNEQFF. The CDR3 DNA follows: TGCGCCAGCAGTCTGGCTGGGACTAGCGGGAGCAATGAGCAGTTCTTC.